What follows describes a single T cell receptor (beta chain). As yet, its antigen is unknown. Sample time point: pre-sensitization, week 0. Treatment described: therapeutic diphenylcyclopropenone sensitization with weekly scalp DPC. Someone pulled total RNA out of unfractionated whole blood. The V gene lost 1 base and the J gene lost 7 bases, with 8 bases spanning the gap. Germline CDR1 is MDHEN and CDR2 is SYDVKM. The CDR3 covers 13 residues. The sample is drawn from a study of human T cells and chemical hapten exposure. The library gave individual cDNA molecules unique molecular identifiers. MiXCR, applied by TCRdb to the RACE reads, yields one record per CDR3 protein. The sample shows 240,000 or so distinct CDR3 sequences, 8.6% of them seen only once. Study-level results: TCRs at a frequency above 1 in 1000 stayed unchanged with DPC sensitization.

Specimen: whole blood, collected in connection with sensitization to the hapten diphenylcyclopropenone (DPC). V is TRBV28 and J is TRBJ2-1; D not resolved. The TCR was taken from a woman in her forties with alopecia areata. Some clones in this sample may be carry-over from other donors' samples. The CDR3 nucleotides read TGTGCCAGCAGTTTATCTGGGATAAATGAGCAGTTCTTC. Encoded protein: CASSLSGINEQFF. Supplemented by reference TRBV28 and TRBJ2-1, the full variable domain reads DVKVTQSSRYLVKRTGEKVFLECVQDMDHENMFWYRQDPGLGLRLIYFSYDVKMKEKGDIPEGYSVSREKKERFSLILESASTNQTSMYLCASSLSGINEQFFGPGTRLTVL.